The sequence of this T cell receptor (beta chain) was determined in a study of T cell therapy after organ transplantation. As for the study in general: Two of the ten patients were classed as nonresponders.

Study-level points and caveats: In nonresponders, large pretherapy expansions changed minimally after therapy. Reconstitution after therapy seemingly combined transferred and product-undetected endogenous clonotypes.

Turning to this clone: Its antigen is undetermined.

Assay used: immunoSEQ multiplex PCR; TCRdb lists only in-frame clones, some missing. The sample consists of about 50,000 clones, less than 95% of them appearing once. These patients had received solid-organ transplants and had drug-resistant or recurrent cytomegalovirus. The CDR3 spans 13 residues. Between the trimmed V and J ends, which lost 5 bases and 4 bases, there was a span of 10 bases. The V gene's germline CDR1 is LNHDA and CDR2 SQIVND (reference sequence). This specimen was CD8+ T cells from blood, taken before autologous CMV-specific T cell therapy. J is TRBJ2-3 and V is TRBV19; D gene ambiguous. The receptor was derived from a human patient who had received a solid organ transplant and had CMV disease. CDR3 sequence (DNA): TGTGCCAGTAGTCCCCTCGCCCCAGATACGCAGTATTTT. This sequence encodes CASSPLAPDTQYF.